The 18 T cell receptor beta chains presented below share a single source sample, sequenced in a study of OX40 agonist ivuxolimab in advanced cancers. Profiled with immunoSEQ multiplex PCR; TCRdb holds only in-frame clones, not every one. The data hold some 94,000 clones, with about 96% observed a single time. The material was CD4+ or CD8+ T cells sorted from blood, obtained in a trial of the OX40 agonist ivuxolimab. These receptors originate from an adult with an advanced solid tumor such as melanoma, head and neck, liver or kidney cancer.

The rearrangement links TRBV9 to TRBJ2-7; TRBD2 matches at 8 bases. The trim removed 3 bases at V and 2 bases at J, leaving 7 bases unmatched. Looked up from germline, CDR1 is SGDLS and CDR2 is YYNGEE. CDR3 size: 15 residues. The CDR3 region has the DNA TGTGCCAGCAGCGCAGTTAGCGGGGACCCCTACGAGCAGTACTTC. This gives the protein CASSAVSGDPYEQYF.

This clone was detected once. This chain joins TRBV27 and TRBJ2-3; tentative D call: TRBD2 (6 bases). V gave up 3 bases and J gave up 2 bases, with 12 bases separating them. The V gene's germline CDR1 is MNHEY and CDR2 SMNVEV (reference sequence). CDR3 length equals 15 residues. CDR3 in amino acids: CASSLLREITDTQYF. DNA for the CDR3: TGTGCCAGCAGTTTGCTCCGGGAGATCACAGATACGCAGTATTTT.

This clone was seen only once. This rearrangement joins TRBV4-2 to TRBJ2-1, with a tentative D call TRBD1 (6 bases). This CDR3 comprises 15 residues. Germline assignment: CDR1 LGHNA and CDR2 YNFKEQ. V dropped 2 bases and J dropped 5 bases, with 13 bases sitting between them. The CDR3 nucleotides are TGTGCCAGCAGCCAACCCAGGGGCGACGACAATGAGCAGTTCTTC. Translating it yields CASSQPRGDDNEQFF.

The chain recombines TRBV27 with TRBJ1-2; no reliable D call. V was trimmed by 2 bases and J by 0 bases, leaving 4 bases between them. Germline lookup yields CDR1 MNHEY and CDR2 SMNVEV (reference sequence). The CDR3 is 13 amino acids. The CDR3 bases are TGTGCCAGCAGTTTACGGTCTAACTATGGCTACACCTTC. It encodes CASSLRSNYGYTF.

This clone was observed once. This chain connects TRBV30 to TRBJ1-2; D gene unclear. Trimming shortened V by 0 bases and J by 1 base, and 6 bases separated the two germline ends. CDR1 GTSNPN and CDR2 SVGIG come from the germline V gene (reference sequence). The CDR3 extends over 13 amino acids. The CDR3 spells CAWSVTLNYGYTF. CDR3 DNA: TGTGCCTGGAGTGTAACTCTTAACTATGGCTACACCTTC.

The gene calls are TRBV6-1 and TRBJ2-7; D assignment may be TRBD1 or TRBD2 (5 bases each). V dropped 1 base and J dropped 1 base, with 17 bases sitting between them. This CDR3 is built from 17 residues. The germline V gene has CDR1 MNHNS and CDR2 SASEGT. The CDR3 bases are TGTGCCAGCAGTGAAGGAGGAGAGGGGACCTATTCCTACGAGCAGTACTTC. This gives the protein CASSEGGEGTYSYEQYF.

The CDR3 region is CASSQDAGLAAYNEQFF. CDR3 in DNA: TGCGCCAGCAGCCAAGATGCGGGACTAGCGGCCTACAATGAGCAGTTCTTC. The chain combines TRBV4-3 with TRBJ2-1; TRBD2 aligns across 11 bases. The ends lost 0 bases at V and 2 bases at J; junction bases unmatched: 3. This CDR3 comprises 17 residues. In germline, CDR1 is LGHNA, CDR2 YSLEER.

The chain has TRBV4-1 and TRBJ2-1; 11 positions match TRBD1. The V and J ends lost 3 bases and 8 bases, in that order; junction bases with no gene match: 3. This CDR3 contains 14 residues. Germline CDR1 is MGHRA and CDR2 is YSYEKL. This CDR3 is CASSHGQGADEQFF. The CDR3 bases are TGCGCCAGCAGCCACGGACAGGGGGCAGATGAGCAGTTCTTC.

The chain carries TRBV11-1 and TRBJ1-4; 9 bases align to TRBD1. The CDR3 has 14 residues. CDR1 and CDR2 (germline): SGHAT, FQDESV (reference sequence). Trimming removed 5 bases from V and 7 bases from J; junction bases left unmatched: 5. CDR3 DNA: TGTGCCAGCAGCAACAGGGGGCAGGGTGAAAAACTGTTTTTT. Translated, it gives CASSNRGQGEKLFF.

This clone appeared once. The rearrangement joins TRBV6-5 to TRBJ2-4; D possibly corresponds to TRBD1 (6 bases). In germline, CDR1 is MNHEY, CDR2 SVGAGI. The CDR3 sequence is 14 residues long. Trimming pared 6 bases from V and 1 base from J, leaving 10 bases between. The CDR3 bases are TGTGCCAGCAGACACAGGGATGCCAAAAACATTCAGTACTTC. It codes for CASRHRDAKNIQYF.

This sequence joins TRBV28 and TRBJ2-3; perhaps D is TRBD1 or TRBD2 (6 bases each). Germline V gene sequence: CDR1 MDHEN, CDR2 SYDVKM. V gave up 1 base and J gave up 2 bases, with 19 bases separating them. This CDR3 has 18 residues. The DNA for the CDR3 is TGTGCCAGCAGTTTATTCGGGGGCAACCAACTCGCCACAGATACGCAGTATTTT. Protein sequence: CASSLFGGNQLATDTQYF.

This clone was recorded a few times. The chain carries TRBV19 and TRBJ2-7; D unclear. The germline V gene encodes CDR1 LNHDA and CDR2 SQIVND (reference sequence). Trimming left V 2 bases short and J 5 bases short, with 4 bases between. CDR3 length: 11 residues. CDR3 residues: CASSILDEQYF. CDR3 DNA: TGTGCCAGTAGTATACTGGACGAGCAGTACTTC.

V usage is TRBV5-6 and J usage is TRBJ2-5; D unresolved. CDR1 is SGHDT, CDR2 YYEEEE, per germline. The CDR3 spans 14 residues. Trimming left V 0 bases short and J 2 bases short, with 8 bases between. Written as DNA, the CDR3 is TGTGCCAGCAGCTTGGCAGCGCATCAAGAGACCCAGTACTTC. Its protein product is CASSLAAHQETQYF.

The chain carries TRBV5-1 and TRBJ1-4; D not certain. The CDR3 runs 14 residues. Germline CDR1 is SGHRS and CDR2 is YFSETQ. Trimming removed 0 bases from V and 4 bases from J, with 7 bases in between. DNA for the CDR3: TGCGCCAGCAGCTTGGCAGTAAATAATGAAAAACTGTTTTTT. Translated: CASSLAVNNEKLFF.

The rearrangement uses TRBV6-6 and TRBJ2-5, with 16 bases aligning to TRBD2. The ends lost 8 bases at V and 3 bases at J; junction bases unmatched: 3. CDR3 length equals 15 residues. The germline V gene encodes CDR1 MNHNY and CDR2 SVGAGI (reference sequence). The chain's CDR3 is CASGTSGGAEETQYF. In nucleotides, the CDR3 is TGTGCCAGCGGGACTAGCGGGGGGGCGGAAGAGACCCAGTACTTC.

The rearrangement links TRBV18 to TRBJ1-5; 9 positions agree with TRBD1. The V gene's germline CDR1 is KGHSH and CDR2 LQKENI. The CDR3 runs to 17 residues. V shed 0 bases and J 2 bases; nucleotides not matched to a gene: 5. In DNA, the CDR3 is TGTGCCAGCTCACCACCCTATCGGGACAGGGGCAATCAGCCCCAGCATTTT. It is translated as CASSPPYRDRGNQPQHF.

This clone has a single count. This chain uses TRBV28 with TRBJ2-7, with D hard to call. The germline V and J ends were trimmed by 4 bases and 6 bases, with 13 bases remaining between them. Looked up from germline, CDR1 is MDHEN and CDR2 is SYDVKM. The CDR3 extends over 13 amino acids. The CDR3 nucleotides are TGTGCCAGCAGTTACACGATTGGGGTCGAGCAGTACTTC. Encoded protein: CASSYTIGVEQYF.

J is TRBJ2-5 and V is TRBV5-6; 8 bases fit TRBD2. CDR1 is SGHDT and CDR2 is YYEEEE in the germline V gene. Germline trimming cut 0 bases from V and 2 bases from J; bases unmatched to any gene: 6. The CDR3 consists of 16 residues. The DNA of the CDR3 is TGTGCCAGCAGCTTGGGGGCTAGCGGGTGGCAAGAGACCCAGTACTTC. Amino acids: CASSLGASGWQETQYF. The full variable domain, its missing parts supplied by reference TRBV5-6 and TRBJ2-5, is DAGVTQSPTHLIKTRGQQVTLRCSPKSGHDTVSWYQQALGQGPQFIFQYYEEEERQRGNFPDRFSGHQFPNYSSELNVNALLLGDSALYLCASSLGASGWQETQYFGPGTRLLVL.